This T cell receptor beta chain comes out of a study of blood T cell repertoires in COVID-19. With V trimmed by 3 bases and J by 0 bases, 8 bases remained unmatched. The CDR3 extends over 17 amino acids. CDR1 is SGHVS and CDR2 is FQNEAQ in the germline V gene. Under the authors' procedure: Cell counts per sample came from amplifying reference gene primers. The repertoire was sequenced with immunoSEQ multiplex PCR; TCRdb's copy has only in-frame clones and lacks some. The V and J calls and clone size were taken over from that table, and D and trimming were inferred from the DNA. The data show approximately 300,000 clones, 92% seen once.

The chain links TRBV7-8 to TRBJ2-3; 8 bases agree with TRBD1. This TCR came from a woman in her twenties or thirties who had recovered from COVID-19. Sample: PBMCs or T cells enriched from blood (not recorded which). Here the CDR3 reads CASSFGTGRSSTDTQYF. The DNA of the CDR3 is TGTGCCAGCAGCTTCGGGACAGGCCGCTCTAGCACAGATACGCAGTATTTT.